This entry lists 4 T cell receptor beta chains sequenced from one sample in a study of blood T cells in healthy people across ages (dated by TCRdb to between 2014 and 2017). Library method: 5' RACE. Sequenced on an Illumina HiSeq 2500. A second about 7 to 12 cycle PCR used a sample-barcoded 5' primer and a J-beta primer mix. TCRdb's own reprocessing of the public reads used fastp at Q25 and MiXCR and kept productive beta chains. Rows with a matching CDR3 protein are joined into one entry that keeps the most common DNA and genes. This sample lists about 680,000 distinct CDR3 sequences; around half were detected once. The top ten hold around a third of the sample. Sequenced sample: blood. All receptors come from a woman between 55 and 75 years old in good health.

This CDR3 is CASSYENSPLHF. The CDR3 DNA reads TGCGCCAGCAGCTATGAGAATTCACCCCTCCACTTT. The rearrangement uses TRBV5-1 and TRBJ1-6; no reliable D call. Germline CDR1 is SGHRS and CDR2 is YFSETQ. The CDR3 is 12 residues long. The germline V and J ends were trimmed by 3 bases and 7 bases, with 5 bases remaining between them.

This clonotype was recorded a few times. The rearrangement uses TRBV7-2 and TRBJ1-6; D is unclear. The V gene's germline CDR1 is SGHTA and CDR2 FQGNSA. This CDR3 has 15 amino acids. Trimming took 7 bases from V and 7 from J, leaving 17 bases between them. In nucleotides, the CDR3 is TGTGCCAGCACCCAAAACCCGCAACGAAATTCACCCCTCCACTTT. This sequence encodes CASTQNPQRNSPLHF.

The chain combines TRBV24-1 with TRBJ2-1; TRBD2 aligns across 10 bases. The germline V gene encodes CDR1 KGHDR and CDR2 SFDVKD. There are 18 residues in the CDR3. V lost 4 bases, J lost 8 bases, and 16 bases stayed unmatched. The DNA for the CDR3 is TGTGCCACCAGTGACACCCTCCTACTAGCGGGGAGGGGTCATGAGCAGTTCTTC. The encoded protein is CATSDTLLLAGRGHEQFF.

This clonotype has a handful of counts. This chain links TRBV11-1 with TRBJ1-1; D remains ambiguous. V was trimmed by 2 bases and J by 7 bases, leaving 8 bases between them. Germline V gives CDR1 SGHAT, CDR2 FQDESV (reference sequence). This CDR3 region has 12 residues. The CDR3 region has the DNA TGTGCCAGCAGCTTAAACCGGGATGAAGCTTTCTTT. This sequence encodes CASSLNRDEAFF.